This T cell receptor (beta chain) was retrieved from a study of CD8 T cells in ankylosing spondylitis. A few counts support this clonotype. Its antigen is as yet unknown. TCRdb fed the 5' RACE reads into MiXCR, producing one record per CDR3 protein. Of a few hundred thousand distinct CDR3 sequences listed, approximately 7.4% are singletons. The CDR3 has 12 residues. V was cut by 0 bases and J by 6 bases, with 6 bases left in between. The germline V gene has CDR1 MNHNY and CDR2 SVGAGI (reference sequence). Study-level findings and limits: Past research had described some motif variants in reactive arthritis synovial fluid and blood. Ankylosing spondylitis blood appeared to be characterized by a TCR beta motif of eight or nine highly homologous variants. Significant enrichment of disease-linked clones was reportedly seen in matched ankylosing spondylitis synovial fluid.

V gene TRBV6-6 combines with J gene TRBJ2-7; D gene unclear. The clonotype comes from a male donor with ankylosing spondylitis. The sample taken for sequencing was blood, either unsorted or a sorted T cell fraction (not recorded which). As DNA, the CDR3 is TGTGCCAGCAGTTACTCTAGGCGCGAGCAGTACTTC. Protein product: CASSYSRREQYF.